These 19 T cell receptor beta chains came from one sample sequenced in a study of T cell responses to AZD1222 COVID-19 vaccine. Generated by immunoSEQ multiplex PCR, the TCRdb table keeps only in-frame clones and is missing some. The sample has over 65,000 clones, more than 70% seen once; the top ten hold less than 8.5%. The sample here was peripheral blood, taken 28 days after the second AZD1222 dose. The receptors shown here come from an adult who received the AZD1222 COVID-19 vaccine.

This chain uses TRBV5-1 with TRBJ1-2; perhaps TRBD1 as D (5 bases). Germline CDR1 SGHRS, CDR2 YFSETQ. The V end was cut by 1 base, the J end by 3 bases, with 10 bases between. The CDR3 spans 14 residues. The CDR3 is CASSLRDPYYGYTF. For the CDR3, the DNA is TGCGCCAGCAGCTTGCGGGACCCATACTATGGCTACACCTTC.

CDR3 DNA sequence: TGTGCCAGCAGCTTAGATGCCGGGGCTTATTCCAATGAGCAGTTCTTC. This sequence encodes CASSLDAGAYSNEQFF. J is TRBJ2-1 and V is TRBV11-2; D is tentatively TRBD1 or TRBD2 (5 bases each). CDR3 length: 16 amino acids. V was cut by 0 bases and J by 6 bases, with 15 bases left in between. Germline V gene lookup returns CDR1 SGHAT and CDR2 FQNNGV.

The rearrangement uses TRBV15 and TRBJ2-6, with 7 bases fitting TRBD2. This CDR3 comprises 17 residues. The V gene end was trimmed by 1 base and the J gene end by 1 base; junction bases not matched to a gene: 4. In germline, CDR1 is LNHNV, CDR2 YYDKDF (reference sequence). The CDR3: CATSRGREGSGANVLTF. The CDR3 nucleotides read TGTGCCACCAGCAGAGGGAGGGAGGGGTCTGGGGCCAACGTCCTGACTTTC.

This sequence joins TRBV6-1 and TRBJ2-5; TRBD2 might be the D (5 bases). Germline-derived CDR1 and CDR2 are MNHNS and SASEGT. The CDR3 has 15 residues. V was cut by 2 bases and J by 6 bases, with 16 bases left in between. CDR3 nucleotides: TGTGCCAGCAGTGAAAATGTTGAGGGAATGAAGACCCAGTACTTC. Translated: CASSENVEGMKTQYF.

This sequence joins TRBV5-4 and TRBJ1-3, with 8 bases identical to TRBD1. Germline trimming cut 4 bases from V and 0 bases from J; bases unmatched to any gene: 3. Germline V lookup: CDR1 SGHNT, CDR2 YYREEE (reference sequence). There are 15 residues in the CDR3. The CDR3 is CASSTTGGSGNTIYF. CDR3 coding DNA: TGTGCCAGCAGCACCACAGGGGGCTCTGGAAACACCATATATTTT.

J is TRBJ2-7 and V is TRBV2, with a weak D call TRBD2 (5 bases). V lost 9 bases to trimming and J lost 2 bases, with 17 bases between them. The germline CDR1 and CDR2 sequences are SNHLY and FYNNEI. This CDR3 has 14 amino acids. The CDR3: CAREGGPPPYEQYF. In nucleotides, the CDR3 is TGTGCCAGGGAAGGAGGTCCACCCCCCTACGAGCAGTACTTC.

The V gene is TRBV6-4, the J gene TRBJ2-1; 12 bases agree with TRBD2. The germline V gene encodes CDR1 MRHNA and CDR2 SNTAGT. V shed 2 bases and J 6 bases; nucleotides not matched to a gene: 2. CDR3 length equals 15 residues. CDR3 DNA sequence: TGTGCCAGCAGTGACCTAGCGGGAGGGCCCAATGAGCAGTTCTTC. It codes for CASSDLAGGPNEQFF.

The CDR3 is CASSAHRLGNEKLFF. The DNA for the CDR3 is TGTGCCAGCAGCGCCCACAGGCTGGGGAATGAAAAACTGTTTTTT. The J gene is TRBJ1-4, the V gene TRBV7-8; tentative D call: TRBD1 (5 bases). Germline V CDR1 and CDR2: SGHVS, FQNEAQ. This CDR3 has 15 amino acids. V gave up 5 bases and J gave up 5 bases, with 15 bases separating them.

A remark on this clone: The junction and the germline gene differ at one end; a read error may be behind it. The gene calls are TRBV5-1 and TRBJ2-1; TRBD1 is a possible D gene (5 bases). Germline-derived CDR1 and CDR2 are SGHRS and YFSETQ. There are 13 residues in the CDR3. The chain's CDR3 is CASSPLWGNGQFF. Written as DNA, the CDR3 is TGCGCCAGCAGCCCCTTGTGGGGCAATGGGCAGTTCTTC.

The chain couples TRBV5-4 to TRBJ2-1; D call uncertain. The CDR3 has 13 amino acids. V gave up 0 bases and J gave up 6 bases, with 7 bases separating them. Per the germline V gene, CDR1 is SGHNT and CDR2 is YYREEE (reference sequence). CDR3 sequence: CASSLEVINEQFF. As DNA, the CDR3 is TGTGCCAGCAGCTTGGAGGTCATCAATGAGCAGTTCTTC.

The chain combines TRBV5-6 with TRBJ1-1, with unresolved D. Germline V CDR1 and CDR2: SGHDT, YYEEEE. V lost 2 bases, J lost 8 bases, and 7 bases lay in between. CDR3 length equals 11 residues. This chain's CDR3 is CASSFNGEAFF. The CDR3 DNA reads TGTGCCAGCAGCTTTAATGGGGAAGCTTTCTTT.

The chain recombines TRBV25-1 with TRBJ2-1, with D perhaps assigned TRBD1 or TRBD2 (5 bases each). The CDR3 runs 16 residues. V gave up 4 bases and J gave up 6 bases, with 19 bases separating them. Per germline, CDR1 MGHDK and CDR2 SYGVNS. The CDR3: CASSVPGPAAFNEQFF. The CDR3 DNA reads as TGTGCCAGCAGTGTTCCGGGGCCCGCCGCGTTCAATGAGCAGTTCTTC.

V and J are TRBV27 and TRBJ2-7; D might be TRBD1 (6 bases). Germline assignment: CDR1 MNHEY and CDR2 SMNVEV (reference sequence). Trimming shortened V by 3 bases and J by 2 bases, and 14 bases separated the two germline ends. This CDR3 is built from 15 residues. The CDR3 sequence is CASSFYWDITYEQYF. CDR3 sequence (DNA): TGTGCCAGCAGTTTTTACTGGGACATCACCTACGAGCAGTACTTC.

The V call is TRBV29-1, the J call TRBJ2-2, with a possible D match to TRBD2 (6 bases). V lost 6 bases and J 2 bases, leaving 19 bases between the germline ends. The germline CDR1 and CDR2 sequences are SQVTM and ANQGSEA. This CDR3 is built from 16 residues. CDR3 nucleotides: TGCAGCGTATTGGCGGGGTCCAAACACAACACCGGGGAGCTGTTTTTT. It is translated as CSVLAGSKHNTGELFF.

The gene calls are TRBV11-2 and TRBJ2-1; 8 bases align to TRBD1. This CDR3 region has 16 residues. J lost 6 bases, V lost 1 base, and 8 bases had no gene match. The germline gives CDR1 SGHAT, CDR2 FQNNGV. The CDR3 sequence is CASSLGSDRVSNEQFF. CDR3 DNA sequence: TGTGCCAGCAGCTTAGGATCGGACAGGGTGAGCAATGAGCAGTTCTTC.

V usage is TRBV4-1 and J usage is TRBJ2-1; TRBD2 agrees at 15 bases. Germline CDR1 and CDR2: MGHRA and YSYEKL. V dropped 2 bases and J dropped 0; count of bases not matched to a gene: 8. There are 20 residues in the CDR3. CDR3: CASSQPRGLAGGSSYNEQFF. The CDR3 nucleotides are TGCGCCAGCAGCCAACCCCGGGGACTAGCGGGAGGAAGCTCCTACAATGAGCAGTTCTTC.

J is TRBJ1-1 and V is TRBV7-6, with D perhaps TRBD1 (6 bases). Trimming left V 3 bases short and J 4 bases short, with 9 bases between. The CDR3 loop spans 13 amino acids. Germline V gives CDR1 SGHVS, CDR2 FNYEAQ. This CDR3 reads CASSLGGGTEAFF. As DNA, the CDR3 is TGTGCCAGCAGCTTGGGGGGCGGCACTGAAGCTTTCTTT.

This chain connects TRBV30 to TRBJ1-1, with a possible D match to TRBD1 (5 bases). The V and J ends lost 0 bases and 11 bases respectively, with 16 bases between them. This CDR3 is built from 13 residues. The germline V gene encodes CDR1 GTSNPN and CDR2 SVGIG (reference sequence). DNA for the CDR3: TGTGCCTGGAGTGTACCGGCAGGGAGGATGGCTTTCTTT. Its protein is CAWSVPAGRMAFF.

This clone was seen just once. The chain couples TRBV6-4 to TRBJ2-2; TRBD1 agrees at 11 bases. V shed 6 bases, J shed 3 bases, and the junction held 3 bases outside the gene matches. Germline loops: CDR1 MRHNA, CDR2 SNTAGT. The CDR3 is made up of 15 amino acids. CDR3 protein: CASSLGQGDTGELFF. The DNA for the CDR3 is TGTGCCAGCAGCTTGGGACAGGGGGACACCGGGGAGCTGTTTTTT.